This TCR beta chain was identified in a study of CD8 T cell repertoires and HIV-1 epitope variants. Study summary: Tested: three Gag epitope families, Nef HW9 and YT9. Autologous T cell-negative cells served as antigen-presenting cells in equal numbers.

Using immunoSEQ multiplex PCR, the repertoire was profiled, and TCRdb retains in-frame clones only, with some absent. The sample has some 5,600 clones, 66% seen once. The CDR3 totals 16 residues. The ends were cut back, 0 bases at V and 0 bases at J, with 10 bases in the middle. CDR1 and CDR2 (germline): SGHKS, YYEKEE (reference sequence). Notes on this clone: Its specificity is unknown.

The rearrangement joins TRBV5-5 to TRBJ2-1; D is unclear. This TCR derives from a male donor with HIV. The sample consisted of cultured CD8+ T cells derived from PBMCs. The CDR3 DNA follows: TGTGCCAGCAGCTTGGGACTGTCGAGCTCCTACAATGAGCAGTTCTTC. Translated: CASSLGLSSSYNEQFF.